Each of the 26 T cell receptor beta chains below was sequenced from the same sample in a study of CXCR3-negative and CXCR3-positive naive CD8 T cells. Preparation of TRB cDNA libraries relied on 5' RACE carrying UMI labels. From the 5' RACE reads, TCRdb lists one entry per CDR3 protein and no DNA. The sample has 35,000 to 40,000 distinct CDR3 sequences. Sequences were obtained from memory CD8+ T cells from blood. These receptors were obtained from a human donor in good health. Some clones in this sample may be carry-over from other donors' samples.

V is TRBV11-2 and J is TRBJ2-5; the TCRdb call, TRBD1, lacks DNA for checking. CDR3 length equals 13 residues. In germline, CDR1 is SGHAT, CDR2 FQNNGV. CDR3 amino acids: CASSRDYQETQYF.

This chain links TRBV29-1 with TRBJ2-1. Germline-derived CDR1 and CDR2 are SQVTM and ANQGSEA. The CDR3 runs 12 residues. The CDR3 spells CSATLSYNEQFF.

The genes are TRBV29-1 and TRBJ2-3; TCRdb indicates TRBD2, and absent DNA this call remains unverified. Germline V gene lookup returns CDR1 SQVTM and CDR2 ANQGSEA. The CDR3 has 12 residues. CDR3: CSSFGSPDTQYF.

CDR3 protein: CASSQDLRQGLGEAFF. This rearrangement joins TRBV14 to TRBJ1-1; TCRdb proposes TRBD1, but this gene call is untestable without DNA. CDR3 length: 16 residues. From germline, CDR1 is SGHDN and CDR2 FVKESK.

The chain joins TRBV9 to TRBJ2-1. The length of the CDR3 is 14 residues. Germline V gene sequence: CDR1 SGDLS, CDR2 YYNGEE. This CDR3 is CASSVEKNYNEQFF. The whole variable domain, filled in from reference TRBV9 and TRBJ2-1, reads DSGVTQTPKHLITATGQRVTLRCSPRSGDLSVYWYQQSLDQGLQFLIQYYNGEERAKGNILERFSAQQFPDLHSELNLSSLELGDSALYFCASSVEKNYNEQFFGPGTRLTVL.

The J gene is TRBJ2-4, the V gene TRBV6-6; TCRdb selects TRBD1, and the lack of DNA leaves this call unchecked. Germline-derived CDR1 and CDR2 are MNHNY and SVGAGI (reference sequence). The CDR3 extends over 13 amino acids. CDR3: CASIRGQQNIQYF.

The V and J genes are TRBV20-1 and TRBJ1-5; the TCRdb D gene call, TRBD1, has no DNA to confirm it. Germline V CDR1 and CDR2: DFQATT, SNEGSKA (reference sequence). This CDR3 has 16 residues. The CDR3 reads CSARGDSIYDNQPQHF.

The genes are TRBV28 and TRBJ1-6; TCRdb picks TRBD1, but there is no DNA to check that call. Per germline, CDR1 MDHEN and CDR2 SYDVKM. This CDR3 spans 14 amino acids. The CDR3 reads CASTFTGMESPLHF.

The chain recombines TRBV30 with TRBJ2-7; the D call from TCRdb, TRBD1, cannot be confirmed without DNA. The V gene's germline CDR1 is GTSNPN and CDR2 SVGIG (reference sequence). The CDR3 is 15 amino acids. The CDR3 sequence: CAWALDRVFSYKQYF.

The CDR3: CASSEMRGTNTGELFF. The chain links TRBV6-1 to TRBJ2-2; the D call of TRBD1 rests on TCRdb alone, since no DNA is present to check it. Germline V gene sequence: CDR1 MNHNS, CDR2 SASEGT. This CDR3 spans 16 amino acids.

The chain has TRBV12-3 or TRBV12-4 and TRBJ1-1. There are 14 residues in the CDR3. The CDR3 is CASSLVVQGTEAFF.

The chain links TRBV5-1 to TRBJ2-7. The CDR3 totals 14 residues. Germline CDR1 SGHRS, CDR2 YFSETQ. The CDR3 loop reads CASSLSHLSYEQYF.

The CDR3: CASSSLPKSEQYF. The rearrangement uses TRBV6-2 or TRBV6-3 and TRBJ2-7. CDR3 length: 13 residues. Germline assignment: CDR1 MNHEY and CDR2 SVGEGT.

V and J are TRBV28 and TRBJ2-7; TCRdb outputs TRBD1, but without DNA this stays unchecked. The V gene's germline CDR1 is MDHEN and CDR2 SYDVKM. CDR3 length: 12 amino acids. The CDR3: CASSFRDYEQYF.

The chain carries TRBV4-1 and TRBJ2-5. CDR3 length equals 14 residues. Germline CDR1 and CDR2: MGHRA and YSYEKL. CDR3 protein: CASSQVALQETQYF.

This chain links TRBV12-3 or TRBV12-4 with TRBJ2-1; TCRdb outputs TRBD1, but without DNA this stays unchecked. The CDR3 has 14 amino acids. The CDR3: CASTDPRDHNEQFF.

Judged by frequency, this clonotype is medium-sized (0.01 to 0.1%). The genes are TRBV4-3 and TRBJ1-4; TCRdb selects TRBD1, and the lack of DNA leaves this call unchecked. The germline V gene encodes CDR1 LGHNA and CDR2 YSLEER. The CDR3 runs to 15 residues. This chain's CDR3 is CASSRTGSFDEKLFF.

This chain joins TRBV29-1 and TRBJ2-3. Germline V lookup: CDR1 SQVTM, CDR2 ANQGSEA. The CDR3 spans 13 residues. This CDR3 is CSGWTLGSDTQYF.

The rearrangement joins TRBV5-6 to TRBJ1-2; with no DNA, the TCRdb D assignment of TRBD1 cannot be verified. The CDR3 consists of 14 residues. CDR1 SGHDT and CDR2 YYEEEE come from the germline V gene. CDR3 sequence reads: CASSLGVTGRGYTF. Drawing the rest from reference TRBV5-6 and TRBJ1-2, the complete variable domain is DAGVTQSPTHLIKTRGQQVTLRCSPKSGHDTVSWYQQALGQGPQFIFQYYEEEERQRGNFPDRFSGHQFPNYSSELNVNALLLGDSALYLCASSLGVTGRGYTFGSGTRLTVV.

J is TRBJ2-1 and V is TRBV7-8; TCRdb indicates TRBD1, and absent DNA this call remains unverified. CDR1 is SGHVS and CDR2 is FQNEAQ in the germline V gene. The CDR3 is 15 residues long. CDR3 amino acids: CASSHSGGAGDEQFF.

The J gene is TRBJ2-7, the V gene TRBV28. The CDR3 loop spans 13 amino acids. Germline-derived CDR1 and CDR2 are MDHEN and SYDVKM. CDR3 amino acids: CASSLEMGSEQYF.

The chain links TRBV11-3 to TRBJ2-7. The germline gives CDR1 SGHNT, CDR2 YENEEA. This CDR3 comprises 14 residues. CDR3 sequence reads: CASSFGFGPYEQYF.

The V call is TRBV27, the J call TRBJ2-7. Germline values: CDR1 MNHEY, CDR2 SMNVEV (reference sequence). The CDR3 runs 11 residues. The CDR3: CASRNWDEQYF.

The chain has TRBV4-3 and TRBJ2-5; the TRBD1 assignment by TCRdb is unverifiable without DNA. The CDR3 length is 16 residues. Germline V gene data show CDR1 as LGHNA and CDR2 as YSLEER. The CDR3 region is CASSQDFSAGVKTQYF.

This chain uses TRBV25-1 with TRBJ2-1; the TCRdb call, TRBD1, lacks DNA for checking. CDR1 is MGHDK, CDR2 SYGVNS, per germline. The CDR3 sequence is 16 residues long. CDR3 protein: CASSDWGKGTYNEQFF.

The chain couples TRBV7-6 to TRBJ2-1; the TRBD2 assignment by TCRdb is unverifiable without DNA. This CDR3 comprises 14 residues. Germline loops: CDR1 SGHVS, CDR2 FNYEAQ. The CDR3 loop reads CASSSGTANNEQFF.